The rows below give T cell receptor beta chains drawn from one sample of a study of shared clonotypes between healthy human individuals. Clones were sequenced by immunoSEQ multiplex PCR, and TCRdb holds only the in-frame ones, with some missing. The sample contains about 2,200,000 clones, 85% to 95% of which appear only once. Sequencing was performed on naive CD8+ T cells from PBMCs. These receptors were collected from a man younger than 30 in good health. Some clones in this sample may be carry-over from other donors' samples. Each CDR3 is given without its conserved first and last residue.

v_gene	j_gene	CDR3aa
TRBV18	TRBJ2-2	ASSSGTGIGELF
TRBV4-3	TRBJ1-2	ASSQENAAPNYGYT
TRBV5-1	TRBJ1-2	ASSLDRTVAYYGYT
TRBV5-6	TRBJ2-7	ASSLTVSYEQY
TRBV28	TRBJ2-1	ASSYRGTYNEQF
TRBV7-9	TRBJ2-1	ASSLGFAGPRSSYNEQF
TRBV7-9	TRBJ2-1	ASSLGPAGVYNEQF
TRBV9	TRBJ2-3	ASSDTGRTDTQY
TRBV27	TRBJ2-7	ASSLSLSYEQY
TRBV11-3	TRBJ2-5	ASSFKQGYEETQY
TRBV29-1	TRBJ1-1	SVDGRETTEAF
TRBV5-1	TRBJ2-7	ASSPGSEQY
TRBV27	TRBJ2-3	ASSLAGTGGEADTQY
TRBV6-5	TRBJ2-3	ASSYFAETTDTQY
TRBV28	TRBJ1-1	ASSLLAQKHLTEAF
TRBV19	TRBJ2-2	ASSITNTGELF
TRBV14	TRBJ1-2	ASSQGTGPGYGYT
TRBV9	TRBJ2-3	ASSLGGSGVTDTQY
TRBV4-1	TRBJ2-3	ASSPDRGSTDTQY
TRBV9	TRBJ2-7	ASSSPGLDYEQY
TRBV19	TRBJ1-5	ASRHTGFWDQPQH
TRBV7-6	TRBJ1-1	ASSFPRTGKMNTEAF
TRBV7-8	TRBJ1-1	ASSPHGRLDTEAF
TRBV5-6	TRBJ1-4	ASSTGTGGIGTNEKLF
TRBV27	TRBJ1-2	ASSSARRAYGYT
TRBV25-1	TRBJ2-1	ASRGGIGIEQF
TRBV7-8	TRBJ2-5	ATTSWGRGNQETQY
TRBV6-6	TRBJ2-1	ASSYPMAGINNEQF